Detailed here is one T cell receptor (beta chain). Its antigen remains unknown. Germline-derived CDR1 and CDR2 are MNHNS and SASEGT. The CDR3 sequence is 14 residues long. V was cut by 6 bases and J by 5 bases, with 14 bases left in between. The data are from a study of cytomegalovirus exposure and HLA in healthy donors. Whole-study results and caveats: High specificity and sensitivity for cytomegalovirus status were reported for the classifier.

Repertoires were generated with immunoSEQ multiplex PCR, while TCRdb's copy carries only in-frame clones and drops some. The sample carries 150,000 to 200,000 clones, 85% recorded once. Sequenced input: PBMCs. This chain links TRBV6-1 with TRBJ2-1; TRBD1 might be the D (6 bases). This TCR derives from a man aged 18 to 30 in good health and CMV-seropositive. The CDR3 bases are TGTGCCAGCAGGATATGGACAGCCGACAATGAGCAGTTCTTC. This gives the protein CASRIWTADNEQFF.